Reported below is one T cell receptor beta chain. Its antigen is still unknown. Germline values: CDR1 KGHDR, CDR2 SFDVKD. This CDR3 is built from 16 residues. The trim removed 2 bases at V and 7 bases at J, leaving 7 bases unmatched. One entry per CDR3 protein, called by TCRdb with MiXCR from the RT-PCR reads. The repertoire holds about 520,000 distinct CDR3 sequences, less than 30% seen once, with over 1.5% in the top ten. These data originate in a study of response to subunit inactivated influenza vaccine. Study-wide results and limits: The authors proposed limited new T cell recruitment per seasonal influenza vaccination.

The chain employs TRBV24-1 and TRBJ2-1, with 10 nucleotides matching TRBD1. The TCR comes from a man between 50 and 59 years old who received an inactivated influenza vaccine. Sequenced material: CD4+ T cells sorted from PBMCs, taken 5 days after vaccination. This CDR3 reads CATSDSGTGARNEQFF. The CDR3 DNA follows: TGTGCCACCAGTGATTCTGGGACAGGGGCAAGGAATGAGCAGTTCTTC.